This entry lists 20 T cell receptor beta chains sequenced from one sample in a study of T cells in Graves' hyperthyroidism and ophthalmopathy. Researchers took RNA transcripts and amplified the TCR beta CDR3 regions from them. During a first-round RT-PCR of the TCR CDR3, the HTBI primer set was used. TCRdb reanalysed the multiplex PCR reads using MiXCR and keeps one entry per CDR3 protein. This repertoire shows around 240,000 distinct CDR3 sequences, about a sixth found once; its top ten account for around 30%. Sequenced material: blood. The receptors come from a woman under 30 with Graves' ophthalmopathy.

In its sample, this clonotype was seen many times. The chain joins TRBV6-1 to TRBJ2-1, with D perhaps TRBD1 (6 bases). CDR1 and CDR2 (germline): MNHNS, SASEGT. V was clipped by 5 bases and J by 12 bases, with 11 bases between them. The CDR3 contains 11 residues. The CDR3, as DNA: TGTGCCAGCAGTAATGACAGGTTGCAGTTCTTC. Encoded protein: CASSNDRLQFF.

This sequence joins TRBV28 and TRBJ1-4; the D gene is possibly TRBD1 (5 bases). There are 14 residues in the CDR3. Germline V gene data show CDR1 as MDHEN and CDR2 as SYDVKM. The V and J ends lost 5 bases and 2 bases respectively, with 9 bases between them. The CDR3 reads CASSEWGTNEKLFF. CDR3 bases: TGTGCCAGCAGTGAGTGGGGGACTAATGAAAAACTGTTTTTT.

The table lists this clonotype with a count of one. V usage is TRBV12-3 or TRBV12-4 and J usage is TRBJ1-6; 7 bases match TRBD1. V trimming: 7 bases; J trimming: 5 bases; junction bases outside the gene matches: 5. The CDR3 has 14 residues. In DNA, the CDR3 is TGTGCCAGCAAGCCGGGACAGCATAATTCACCCCTCCACTTT. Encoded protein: CASKPGQHNSPLHF.

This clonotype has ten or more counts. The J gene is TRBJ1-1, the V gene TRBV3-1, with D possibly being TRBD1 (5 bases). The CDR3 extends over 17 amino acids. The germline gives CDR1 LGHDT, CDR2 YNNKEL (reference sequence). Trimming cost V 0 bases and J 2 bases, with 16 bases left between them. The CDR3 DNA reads TGTGCCAGCAGCCAAGAGATGAGGGGTTCCGTCAACACTGAAGCTTTCTTT. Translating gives CASSQEMRGSVNTEAFF. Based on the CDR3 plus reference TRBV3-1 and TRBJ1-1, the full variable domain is DTAVSQTPKYLVTQMGNDKSIKCEQNLGHDTMYWYKQDSKKFLKIMFSYNNKELIINETVPNRFSPKSPDKAHLNLHINSLELGDSAVYFCASSQEMRGSVNTEAFFGQGTRLTVV.

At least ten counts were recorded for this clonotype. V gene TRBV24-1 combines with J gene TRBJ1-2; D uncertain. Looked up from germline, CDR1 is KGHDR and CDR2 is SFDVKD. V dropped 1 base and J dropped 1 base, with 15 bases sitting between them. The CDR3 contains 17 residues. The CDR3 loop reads CATSDFSSEDFNYGYTF. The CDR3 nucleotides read TGTGCCACCAGTGATTTCTCTTCGGAGGATTTTAACTATGGCTACACCTTC.

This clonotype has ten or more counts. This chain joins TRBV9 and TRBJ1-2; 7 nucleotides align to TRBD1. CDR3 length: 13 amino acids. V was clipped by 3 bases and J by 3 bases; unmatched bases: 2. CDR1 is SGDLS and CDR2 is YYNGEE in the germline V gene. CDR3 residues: CASSGRGDYGYTF. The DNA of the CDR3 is TGTGCCAGCAGCGGCAGGGGGGACTATGGCTACACCTTC.

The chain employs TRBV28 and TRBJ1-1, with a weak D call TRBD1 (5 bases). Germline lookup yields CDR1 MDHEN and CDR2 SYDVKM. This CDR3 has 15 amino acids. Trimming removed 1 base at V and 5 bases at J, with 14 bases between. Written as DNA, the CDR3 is TGTGCCAGCAGTTTATTGGGACTAGGAGGGACTGAAGCTTTCTTT. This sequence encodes CASSLLGLGGTEAFF.

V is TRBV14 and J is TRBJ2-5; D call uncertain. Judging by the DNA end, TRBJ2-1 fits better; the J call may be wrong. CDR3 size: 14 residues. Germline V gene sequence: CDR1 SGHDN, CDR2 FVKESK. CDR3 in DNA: TGTGCCAGCAGCCAAGAAGTTAGTGGAGAGACCCAGTTCTTC. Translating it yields CASSQEVSGETQFF.

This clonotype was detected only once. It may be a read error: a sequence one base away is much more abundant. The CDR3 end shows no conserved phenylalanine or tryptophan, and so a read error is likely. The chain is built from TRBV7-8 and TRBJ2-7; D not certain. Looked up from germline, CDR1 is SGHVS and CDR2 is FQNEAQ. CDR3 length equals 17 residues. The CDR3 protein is CASSQEVGRVGSYEQYL. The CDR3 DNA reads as TGCGCCAGCAGCCAAGAAGTTGGACGGGTGGGATCCTACGAGCAGTACCTC.

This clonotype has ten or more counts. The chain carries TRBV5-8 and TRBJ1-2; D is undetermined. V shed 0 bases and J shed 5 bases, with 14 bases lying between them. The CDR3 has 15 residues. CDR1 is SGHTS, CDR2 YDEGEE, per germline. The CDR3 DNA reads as TGTGCCAGCAGCTTGGCCAGAACACGCGTTTATGGCTACACCTTC. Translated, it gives CASSLARTRVYGYTF.

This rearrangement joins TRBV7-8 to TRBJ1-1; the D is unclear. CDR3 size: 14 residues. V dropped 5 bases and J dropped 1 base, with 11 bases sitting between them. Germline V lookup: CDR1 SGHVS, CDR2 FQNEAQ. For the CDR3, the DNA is TGTGCCAGCAGCCCAGAAACAAGGAACACTGAAGCTTTCTTT. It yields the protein CASSPETRNTEAFF.

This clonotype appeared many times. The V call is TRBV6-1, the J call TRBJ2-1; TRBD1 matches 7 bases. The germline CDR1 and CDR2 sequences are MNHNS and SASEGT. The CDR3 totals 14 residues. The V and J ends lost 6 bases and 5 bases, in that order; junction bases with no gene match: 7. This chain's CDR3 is CASSIRDSHNEQFF. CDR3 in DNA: TGTGCCAGCAGCATCCGGGACAGCCACAATGAGCAGTTCTTC.

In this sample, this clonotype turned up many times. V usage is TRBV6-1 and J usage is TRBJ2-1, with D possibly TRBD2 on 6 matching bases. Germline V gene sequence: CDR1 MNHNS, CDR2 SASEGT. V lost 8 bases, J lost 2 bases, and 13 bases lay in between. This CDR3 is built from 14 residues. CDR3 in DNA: TGTGCCAGCCAGGGAGCGGGCACCTACAATGAGCAGTTCTTC. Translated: CASQGAGTYNEQFF.

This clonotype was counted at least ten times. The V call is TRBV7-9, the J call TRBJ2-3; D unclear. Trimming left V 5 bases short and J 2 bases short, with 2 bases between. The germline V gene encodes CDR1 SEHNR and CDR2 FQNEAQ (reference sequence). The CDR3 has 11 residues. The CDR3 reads CASSTTDTQYF. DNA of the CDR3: TGTGCCAGCAGCACCACAGATACGCAGTATTTT. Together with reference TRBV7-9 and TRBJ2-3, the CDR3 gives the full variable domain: DTGVSQNPRHKITKRGQNVTFRCDPISEHNRLYWYRQTLGQGPEFLTYFQNEAQLEKSRLLSDRFSAERPKGSFSTLEIQRTEQGDSAMYLCASSTTDTQYFGPGTRLTVL.

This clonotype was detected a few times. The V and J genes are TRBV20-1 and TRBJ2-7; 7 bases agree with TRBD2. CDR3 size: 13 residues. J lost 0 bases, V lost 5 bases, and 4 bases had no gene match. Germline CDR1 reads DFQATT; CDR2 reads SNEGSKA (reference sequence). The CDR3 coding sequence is TGCAGTGCTGCCAGGACTAGCTCCTACGAGCAGTACTTC. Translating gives CSAARTSSYEQYF.

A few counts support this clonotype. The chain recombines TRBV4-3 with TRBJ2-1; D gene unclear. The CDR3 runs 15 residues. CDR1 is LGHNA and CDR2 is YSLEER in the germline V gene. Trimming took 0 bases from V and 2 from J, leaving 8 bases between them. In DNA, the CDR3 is TGCGCCAGCAGCCAAGATCAGCGAACCTACAATGAGCAGTTCTTC. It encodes CASSQDQRTYNEQFF.

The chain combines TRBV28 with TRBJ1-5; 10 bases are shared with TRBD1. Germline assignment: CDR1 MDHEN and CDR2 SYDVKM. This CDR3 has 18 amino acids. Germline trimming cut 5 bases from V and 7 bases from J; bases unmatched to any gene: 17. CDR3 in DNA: TGTGCCAGCAGTCTGAGACAGGGGGCAGGGGGAAGTCGGCAGCCCCAGCATTTT. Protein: CASSLRQGAGGSRQPQHF.

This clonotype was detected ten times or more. Here the CDR3 reads CASSRLGGNEQFF. In DNA, the CDR3 is TGTGCCAGCAGCCGACTAGGGGGGAATGAGCAGTTCTTC. This rearrangement joins TRBV28 to TRBJ2-1; D may match TRBD1 or TRBD2 (6 bases each). The germline V and J ends were trimmed by 6 bases and 7 bases, with 13 bases remaining between them. The length of the CDR3 is 13 residues. Per the germline V gene, CDR1 is MDHEN and CDR2 is SYDVKM.

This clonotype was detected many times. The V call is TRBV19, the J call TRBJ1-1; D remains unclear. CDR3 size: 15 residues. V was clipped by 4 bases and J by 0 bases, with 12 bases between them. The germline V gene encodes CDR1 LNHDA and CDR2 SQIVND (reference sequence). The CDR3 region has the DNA TGTGCCAGTAGTAGGAAAAGCGGAGTGAACACTGAAGCTTTCTTT. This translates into CASSRKSGVNTEAFF. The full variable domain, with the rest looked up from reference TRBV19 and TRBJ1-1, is DGGITQSPKYLFRKEGQNVTLSCEQNLNHDAMYWYRQDPGQGLRLIYYSQIVNDFQKGDIAEGYSVSREKKESFPLTVTSAQKNPTAFYLCASSRKSGVNTEAFFGQGTRLTVV.

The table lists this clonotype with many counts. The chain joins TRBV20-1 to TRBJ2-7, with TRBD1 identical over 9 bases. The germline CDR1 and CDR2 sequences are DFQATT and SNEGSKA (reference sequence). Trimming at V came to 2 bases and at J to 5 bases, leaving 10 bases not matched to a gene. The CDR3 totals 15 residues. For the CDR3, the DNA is TGCAGTGCTAGACCCACCGGGACAGGGTTCGACGAGCAGTACTTC. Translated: CSARPTGTGFDEQYF.